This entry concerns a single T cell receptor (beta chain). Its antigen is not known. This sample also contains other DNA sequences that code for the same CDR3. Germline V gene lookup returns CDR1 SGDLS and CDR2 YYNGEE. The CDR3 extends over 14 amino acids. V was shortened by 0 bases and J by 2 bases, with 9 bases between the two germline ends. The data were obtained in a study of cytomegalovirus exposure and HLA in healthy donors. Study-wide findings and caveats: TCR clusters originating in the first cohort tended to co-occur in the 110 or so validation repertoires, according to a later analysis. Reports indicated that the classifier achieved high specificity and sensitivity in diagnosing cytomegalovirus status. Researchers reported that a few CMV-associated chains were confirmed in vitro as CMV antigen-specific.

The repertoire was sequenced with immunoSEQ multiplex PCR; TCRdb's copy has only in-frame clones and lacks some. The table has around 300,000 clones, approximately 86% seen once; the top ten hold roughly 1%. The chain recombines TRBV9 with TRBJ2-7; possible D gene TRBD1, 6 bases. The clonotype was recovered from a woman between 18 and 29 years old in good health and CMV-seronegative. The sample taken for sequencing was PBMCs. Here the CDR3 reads CASSVGGGTYEQYF. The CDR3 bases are TGTGCCAGCAGCGTAGGAGGGGGTACCTACGAGCAGTACTTC.